This T cell receptor (beta chain) was identified in a study of T cell changes during pregnancy in multiple sclerosis. Germline V gene lookup returns CDR1 SGHRS and CDR2 YFSETQ. The CDR3 contains 12 residues. Trimming took 9 bases from V and 5 from J; bases not matched to a gene: 4. This clone was seen a handful of times. Measured with immunoSEQ multiplex PCR; TCRdb has only the in-frame clones, and not every one. The table lists roughly 110,000 clones, 85% to 95% of them singletons. The source was peripheral blood, collected in the third trimester of pregnancy. This TCR came from a female donor in good health, enrolled as a control in a pregnancy study. The chain has TRBV5-1 and TRBJ2-1, with 8 bases identical to TRBD1. In DNA form, the CDR3 reads TGCGCCACCAGGACAGGGAACAATGAGCAGTTCTTC. As protein: CATRTGNNEQFF.